What follows are 30 T cell receptor beta chains derived from one specimen sequenced in a study of blood T cell repertoires in COVID-19. Sequencing used immunoSEQ multiplex PCR; TCRdb keeps in-frame clones, though not all of them. The top ten hold roughly 3.2% of the sample, which has 450,000 to 500,000 clones, 75% to 90% seen once. Sequencing input: peripheral blood. All receptors derive from a human donor in a cohort sampled during active COVID-19.

J is TRBJ1-2 and V is TRBV19, with 9 bases identical to TRBD1. Germline V gives CDR1 LNHDA, CDR2 SQIVND (reference sequence). The CDR3 covers 12 residues. The trim removed 6 bases at V and 5 bases at J, leaving 1 base unmatched. The CDR3: CASSGTGYGYTF. The CDR3 DNA reads TGTGCCAGTAGCGGGACAGGGTATGGCTACACCTTC.

The rearrangement uses TRBV5-6 and TRBJ1-5, with 9 bases identical to TRBD1. With V trimmed by 4 bases and J by 5 bases, 7 bases remained unmatched. The CDR3 covers 15 residues. Germline V lookup: CDR1 SGHDT, CDR2 YYEEEE. CDR3 in amino acids: CASSRTGVWDQPQHF. CDR3 DNA sequence: TGTGCCAGCAGCCGGACAGGGGTGTGGGATCAGCCCCAGCATTTT.

The rearrangement uses TRBV30 and TRBJ1-1; D is perhaps TRBD1 (5 bases). Trimming stripped 2 bases from V and 2 bases from J, with 9 bases between. Germline V gene sequence: CDR1 GTSNPN, CDR2 SVGIG (reference sequence). The CDR3 runs 13 residues. In DNA form, the CDR3 reads TGTGCCTGGAGTCCCGGGACTAACACTGAAGCTTTCTTT. The encoded protein is CAWSPGTNTEAFF.

The chain couples TRBV12-3 or TRBV12-4 to TRBJ1-1, with TRBD1 matching over 7 bases. CDR3 size: 11 residues. The V and J ends lost 6 bases and 8 bases, in that order; junction bases with no gene match: 3. DNA of the CDR3: TGTGCCAGCAGCTCGGACAGGGAAGCTTTCTTT. Its translation: CASSSDREAFF.

This clone was seen just once. The chain couples TRBV5-1 to TRBJ1-2; TRBD1 agrees at 7 bases. Germline CDR1 is SGHRS and CDR2 is YFSETQ. The CDR3 contains 13 residues. V lost 2 bases and J lost 7; bases outside the gene matches: 5. The CDR3 nucleotides read TGCGCCAGCAGCTTTTCGGAGGGGGCTGGCTACACCTTC. Encoded protein: CASSFSEGAGYTF.

This chain joins TRBV19 and TRBJ2-7; 10 positions agree with TRBD1. CDR3 length: 15 amino acids. CDR1 and CDR2 (germline): LNHDA, SQIVND (reference sequence). V lost 5 bases, J lost 5 bases, and 9 bases stayed unmatched. CDR3 in amino acids: CASSPGDRGTDEQYF. The CDR3 DNA follows: TGTGCCAGTAGTCCGGGGGACAGGGGTACCGACGAGCAGTACTTC.

Here the CDR3 reads CASSLAGSGNSGNTIYF. CDR3 DNA: TGTGCCAGCAGCTTAGCGGGGAGTGGAAACTCTGGAAACACCATATATTTT. The chain has TRBV7-9 and TRBJ1-3; D not certain. Trimming took off 0 bases at V and 0 bases at J, with 12 bases between the two ends. The CDR3 sequence is 17 residues long. Germline V gene sequence: CDR1 SEHNR, CDR2 FQNEAQ (reference sequence).

The chain couples TRBV6-5 to TRBJ2-7; 7 nucleotides match TRBD1. This CDR3 has 11 residues. CDR1 is MNHEY and CDR2 is SVGAGI in the germline V gene. The J segment lost 6 bases and the V segment lost 6 bases, leaving 2 bases of the junction unmatched. The CDR3 loop reads CASRTGREQYF. Here the CDR3 DNA reads TGTGCCAGCAGGACAGGGCGCGAGCAGTACTTC.

This clone has just a few counts. The chain links TRBV4-1 to TRBJ1-1, with 10 bases identical to TRBD1. This CDR3 has 14 amino acids. Trimming at V came to 5 bases and at J to 3 bases, leaving 3 bases not matched to a gene. In germline, CDR1 is MGHRA, CDR2 YSYEKL. The CDR3 region is CASSGTGADTEAFF. The CDR3 DNA is TGCGCCAGCAGCGGGACAGGGGCGGACACTGAAGCTTTCTTT.

The V and J genes are TRBV6-2 or TRBV6-3 and TRBJ2-7; TRBD2 aligns across 7 bases. Germline V gene data show CDR1 as MNHEY and CDR2 as SVGEGT. The CDR3 spans 13 residues. V was clipped by 2 bases and J by 7 bases; unmatched bases: 5. The CDR3 protein is CASSYAGRPEQYF. The CDR3 nucleotides are TGTGCCAGCAGTTACGCCGGGAGGCCGGAGCAGTACTTC.

The sample holds a few counts of this clone. The rearrangement links TRBV27 to TRBJ1-5, with D possibly TRBD1 on 5 matching bases. Germline values: CDR1 MNHEY, CDR2 SMNVEV (reference sequence). The ends were cut back, 10 bases at V and 9 bases at J, with 19 bases in the middle. The CDR3 loop spans 13 amino acids. CDR3 coding DNA: TGTGCCACGCAACAGACAGAATCAGGGCCCCAGCATTTT. Translating gives CATQQTESGPQHF.

The chain employs TRBV6-4 and TRBJ1-2, with TRBD1 matching 8 bases. CDR1 and CDR2 from the germline V gene are MRHNA and SNTAGT. Trimming cost V 2 bases and J 7 bases; bases outside gene matches: 9. This CDR3 is built from 15 residues. The CDR3 nucleotides are TGTGCCAGCAGTGACGGAGGAACAGGGGGACTTGGCTACACCTTC. It specifies CASSDGGTGGLGYTF.

This chain links TRBV27 with TRBJ2-3; D not resolved. Germline CDR1 and CDR2: MNHEY and SMNVEV (reference sequence). The V gene lost 5 bases and the J gene lost 1 base, with 4 bases spanning the gap. CDR3 size: 12 residues. The CDR3 nucleotides are TGTGCCAGCAGTGTAGGCACAGATACGCAGTATTTT. It is translated as CASSVGTDTQYF.

In nucleotides, the CDR3 is TGTGCCAGCAGCCGGGGATTAGACAATGAGCAGTTCTTC. Translated: CASSRGLDNEQFF. The rearrangement links TRBV7-3 to TRBJ2-1; weak D call: TRBD2 (5 bases). V was shortened by 5 bases and J by 5 bases, with 10 bases between the two germline ends. CDR3 size: 13 residues. From germline, CDR1 is SGHTA and CDR2 FQGTGA.

This clone appeared a single time. CDR3 DNA sequence: TGTGCCAGTAGTCTCCGGGACAGCTTCACAGATACGCAGTATTTT. Protein product: CASSLRDSFTDTQYF. The rearrangement joins TRBV19 to TRBJ2-3; 7 nucleotides line up with TRBD1. The CDR3 is 15 amino acids. Germline V lookup: CDR1 LNHDA, CDR2 SQIVND (reference sequence). With V trimmed by 5 bases and J by 2 bases, 7 bases remained unmatched.

The rearrangement joins TRBV2 to TRBJ2-3; the D gene is possibly TRBD2 (6 bases). Germline lookup yields CDR1 SNHLY and CDR2 FYNNEI. Trimming stripped 9 bases from V and 3 bases from J, with 22 bases between. The CDR3 length is 16 residues. This chain's CDR3 is CASPAGGPFATDTQYF. CDR3 nucleotides: TGTGCCAGTCCAGCTGGAGGGCCCTTCGCAACAGATACGCAGTATTTT.

This clone showed up just once. The genes are TRBV4-3 and TRBJ2-7; no definite D call. Trimming took off 2 bases at V and 0 bases at J, with 11 bases between the two ends. Germline values: CDR1 LGHNA, CDR2 YSLEER. CDR3 length: 15 residues. The CDR3 reads CASSQRQHYSYEQYF. CDR3 DNA: TGCGCCAGCAGCCAAAGGCAGCACTACTCCTACGAGCAGTACTTC.

This clone came up a few times. The J gene is TRBJ1-4, the V gene TRBV5-1; D unresolved. Trimming took off 3 bases at V and 7 bases at J, with 19 bases between the two ends. The germline V gene encodes CDR1 SGHRS and CDR2 YFSETQ. The length of the CDR3 is 16 residues. The CDR3, as DNA: TGCGCCAGCAGCTGGAACCGGCCAGCTGAGGGTGAAAAACTGTTTTTT. It translates to CASSWNRPAEGEKLFF.

This chain uses TRBV6-2 or TRBV6-3 with TRBJ2-1; TRBD2 matches 15 bases. The ends lost 2 bases at V and 5 bases at J; junction bases unmatched: 10. In germline, CDR1 is MNHEY, CDR2 SVGEGT. The length of the CDR3 is 19 residues. CDR3 residues: CASSYRGLAGGGSHNEQFF. CDR3 coding DNA: TGTGCCAGCAGTTACCGCGGACTAGCGGGAGGGGGGTCCCACAATGAGCAGTTCTTC.

The V call is TRBV6-4, the J call TRBJ2-1; TRBD2 matches 9 bases. The junction had 6 bases not matched to a gene; V was cut back by 2 bases and J by 7 bases. The CDR3 consists of 15 residues. Per germline, CDR1 MRHNA and CDR2 SNTAGT. CDR3 protein: CASSDPLAGVNEQFF. For the CDR3, the DNA is TGTGCCAGCAGTGACCCACTAGCGGGCGTTAATGAGCAGTTCTTC.

This clone showed up just once. The rearrangement uses TRBV28 and TRBJ1-1, with D perhaps TRBD1 (5 bases). Germline CDR1 and CDR2: MDHEN and SYDVKM. V shed 4 bases and J shed 5 bases, with 20 bases lying between them. The CDR3 loop spans 16 amino acids. Written as DNA, the CDR3 is TGTGCCAGCAGTTCCACAATTGGGACCGGGGGGACTGAAGCTTTCTTT. It codes for CASSSTIGTGGTEAFF.

The genes are TRBV5-4 and TRBJ2-7; TRBD1 agrees at 8 bases. This CDR3 is 16 amino acids long. Germline lookup yields CDR1 SGHNT and CDR2 YYREEE (reference sequence). The junction had 10 bases not matched to a gene; V was cut back by 0 bases and J by 5 bases. The CDR3 region is CASSLDPGQASNEQYF. The CDR3 region has the DNA TGTGCCAGCAGCTTGGATCCGGGACAGGCAAGCAACGAGCAGTACTTC.

J is TRBJ2-3 and V is TRBV28; the match to TRBD1 covers 8 bases. Germline trimming cut 8 bases from V and 6 bases from J; bases unmatched to any gene: 7. This CDR3 contains 13 residues. CDR1 is MDHEN, CDR2 SYDVKM, per germline. The CDR3 sequence is CASGDRGRDTQYF. The CDR3 nucleotides are TGTGCCAGCGGCGACAGGGGCAGGGATACGCAGTATTTT.

The chain employs TRBV5-4 and TRBJ2-2; no firm D call. Trimming pared 4 bases from V and 8 bases from J, leaving 9 bases between. The CDR3 is 12 residues long. The germline V gene has CDR1 SGHNT and CDR2 YYREEE (reference sequence). CDR3 DNA: TGTGCCAGCAGCGAGAACGCAGGGGAGCTGTTTTTT. It is translated as CASSENAGELFF.

The chain recombines TRBV5-4 with TRBJ2-1; 9 nucleotides align to TRBD1. The length of the CDR3 is 13 residues. CDR1 is SGHNT, CDR2 YYREEE, per germline (reference sequence). Trimming took 2 bases from V and 9 from J; bases not matched to a gene: 3. DNA of the CDR3: TGTGCCAGCAGCTTAACAGGGGGCAGTGAGCAGTTCTTC. Protein: CASSLTGGSEQFF.

This chain connects TRBV5-6 to TRBJ2-2; tentative D call: TRBD1 (6 bases). CDR3 length equals 15 residues. Per the germline V gene, CDR1 is SGHDT and CDR2 is YYEEEE. V was shortened by 1 base and J by 4 bases, with 11 bases between the two germline ends. CDR3 bases: TGTGCCAGCAGCTTGACAGGGTCCGGCACCGGGGAGCTGTTTTTT. Amino acid sequence: CASSLTGSGTGELFF.

This chain uses TRBV19 with TRBJ1-4; TRBD1 agrees at 8 bases. The CDR3 contains 15 residues. Germline V gene sequence: CDR1 LNHDA, CDR2 SQIVND (reference sequence). Losses at the gene ends were 6 bases for V and 11 bases for J; bases not matched to a gene: 14. The CDR3 sequence: CASRGSDRESGKLFF. As DNA, the CDR3 is TGTGCCAGTAGGGGATCGGACAGGGAAAGCGGCAAACTGTTTTTT. Full variable domain (outside the CDR3, taken from reference TRBV19 and TRBJ1-4): DGGITQSPKYLFRKEGQNVTLSCEQNLNHDAMYWYRQDPGQGLRLIYYSQIVNDFQKGDIAEGYSVSREKKESFPLTVTSAQKNPTAFYLCASRGSDRESGKLFFGSGTQLSVL.

This clone was seen only a few times. The chain carries TRBV5-4 and TRBJ1-2; 7 nucleotides line up with TRBD1. CDR1 is SGHNT and CDR2 is YYREEE in the germline V gene (reference sequence). The CDR3 is made up of 13 amino acids. Unmatched junction bases numbered 0, after V lost 1 base and J lost 3 bases. The CDR3 DNA sequence: TGTGCCAGCAGCTTGACAGGGGACTATGGCTACACCTTC. It yields the protein CASSLTGDYGYTF.

This sequence joins TRBV19 and TRBJ2-5; D is perhaps TRBD1 (5 bases). Trimming cost V 3 bases and J 7 bases, with 12 bases left between them. Germline V gene data show CDR1 as LNHDA and CDR2 as SQIVND (reference sequence). The CDR3 runs 13 residues. CDR3 coding DNA: TGTGCCAGTAGTATGGACAATTGGGGGACCCAGTACTTC. As protein: CASSMDNWGTQYF.

The chain recombines TRBV27 with TRBJ1-1; TRBD1 matches 9 bases. CDR1 MNHEY and CDR2 SMNVEV come from the germline V gene (reference sequence). This CDR3 comprises 16 residues. Losses at the gene ends were 5 bases for V and 5 bases for J; bases not matched to a gene: 12. The CDR3 region has the DNA TGTGCCAGCAGTCCGGACAGGGGCGCCGGTCGGACTGAAGCTTTCTTT. This translates into CASSPDRGAGRTEAFF.